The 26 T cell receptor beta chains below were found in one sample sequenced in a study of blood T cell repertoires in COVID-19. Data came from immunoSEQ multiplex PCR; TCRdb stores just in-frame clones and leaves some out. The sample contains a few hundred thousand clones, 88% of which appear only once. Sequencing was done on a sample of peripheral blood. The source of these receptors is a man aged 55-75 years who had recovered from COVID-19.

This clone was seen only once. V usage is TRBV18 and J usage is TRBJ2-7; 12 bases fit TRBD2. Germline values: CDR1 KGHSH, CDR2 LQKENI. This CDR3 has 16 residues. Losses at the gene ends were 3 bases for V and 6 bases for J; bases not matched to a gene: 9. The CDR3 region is CASSPLSSGGAGEQYF. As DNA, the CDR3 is TGTGCCAGCTCACCCCTCTCTAGCGGGGGGGCAGGCGAGCAGTACTTC.

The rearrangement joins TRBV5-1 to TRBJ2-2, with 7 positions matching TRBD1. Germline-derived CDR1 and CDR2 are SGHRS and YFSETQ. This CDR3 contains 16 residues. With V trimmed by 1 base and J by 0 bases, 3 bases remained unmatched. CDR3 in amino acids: CASSLLQGANTGELFF. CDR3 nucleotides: TGCGCCAGCAGCTTGCTGCAGGGGGCGAACACCGGGGAGCTGTTTTTT.

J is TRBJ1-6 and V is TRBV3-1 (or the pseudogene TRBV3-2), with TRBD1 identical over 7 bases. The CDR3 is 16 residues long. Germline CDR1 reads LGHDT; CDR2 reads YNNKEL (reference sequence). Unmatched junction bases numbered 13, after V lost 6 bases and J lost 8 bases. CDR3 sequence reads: CASSRDRSGIYSPLHF. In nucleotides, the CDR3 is TGTGCCAGCAGTCGGGACAGATCAGGAATTTATTCACCCCTCCACTTT.

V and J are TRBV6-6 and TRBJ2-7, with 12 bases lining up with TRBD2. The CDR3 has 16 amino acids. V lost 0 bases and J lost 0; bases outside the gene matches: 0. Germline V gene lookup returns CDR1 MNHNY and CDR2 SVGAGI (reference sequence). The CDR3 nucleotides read TGTGCCAGCAGTTACTCGACTAGCGGGGGCTCCTACGAGCAGTACTTC. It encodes CASSYSTSGGSYEQYF.

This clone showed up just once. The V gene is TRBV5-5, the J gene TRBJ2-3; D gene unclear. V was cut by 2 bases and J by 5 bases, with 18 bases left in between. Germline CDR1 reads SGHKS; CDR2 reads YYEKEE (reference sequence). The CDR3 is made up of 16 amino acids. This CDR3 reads CASSLALVGARDTQYF. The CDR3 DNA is TGTGCCAGCAGCTTAGCGCTAGTTGGAGCCCGAGATACGCAGTATTTT.

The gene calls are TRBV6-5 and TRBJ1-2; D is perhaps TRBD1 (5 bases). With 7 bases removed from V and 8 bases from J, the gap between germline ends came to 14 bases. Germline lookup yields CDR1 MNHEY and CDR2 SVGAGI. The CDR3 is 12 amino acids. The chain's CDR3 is CASTQVGRGYTF. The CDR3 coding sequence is TGTGCCAGCACCCAGGTGGGGCGAGGCTACACCTTC.

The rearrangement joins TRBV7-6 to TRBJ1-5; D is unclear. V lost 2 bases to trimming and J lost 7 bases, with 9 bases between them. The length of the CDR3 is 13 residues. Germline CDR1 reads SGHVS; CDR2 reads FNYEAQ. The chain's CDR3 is CASSLNKRQPQHF. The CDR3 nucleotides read TGTGCCAGCAGCTTAAACAAGAGGCAGCCCCAGCATTTT.

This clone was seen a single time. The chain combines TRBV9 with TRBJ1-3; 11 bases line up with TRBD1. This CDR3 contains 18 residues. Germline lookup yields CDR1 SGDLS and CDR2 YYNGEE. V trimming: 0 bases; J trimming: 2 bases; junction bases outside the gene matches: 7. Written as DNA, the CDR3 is TGTGCCAGCAGCGTAGGCGGGACAGGGGGTGTCACTGGAAACACCATATATTTT. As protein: CASSVGGTGGVTGNTIYF.

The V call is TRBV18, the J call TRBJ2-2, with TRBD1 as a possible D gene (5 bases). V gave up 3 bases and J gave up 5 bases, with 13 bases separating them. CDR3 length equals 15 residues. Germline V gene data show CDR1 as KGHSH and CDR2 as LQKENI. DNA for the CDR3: TGTGCCAGCTCACCCGCCCGCCAGGGTACCGGGGAGCTGTTTTTT. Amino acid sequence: CASSPARQGTGELFF.

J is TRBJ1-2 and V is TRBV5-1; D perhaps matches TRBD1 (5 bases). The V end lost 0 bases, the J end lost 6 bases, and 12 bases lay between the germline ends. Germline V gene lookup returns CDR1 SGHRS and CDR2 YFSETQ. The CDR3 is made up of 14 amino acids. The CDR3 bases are TGCGCCAGCAGCTTGGTCGCCCAGGGAAATGGCTACACCTTC. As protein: CASSLVAQGNGYTF.

CDR3 DNA sequence: TGTGCCAGCAGCCTGCGTCAGGGGAACACCGGGGAGCTGTTTTTT. It encodes CASSLRQGNTGELFF. This sequence joins TRBV3-1 (or the pseudogene TRBV3-2) and TRBJ2-2; maybe TRBD1 (5 bases). Per germline, CDR1 LGHDT and CDR2 YNNKEL (reference sequence). The V end was cut by 4 bases, the J end by 1 base, with 10 bases between. The CDR3 contains 15 residues.

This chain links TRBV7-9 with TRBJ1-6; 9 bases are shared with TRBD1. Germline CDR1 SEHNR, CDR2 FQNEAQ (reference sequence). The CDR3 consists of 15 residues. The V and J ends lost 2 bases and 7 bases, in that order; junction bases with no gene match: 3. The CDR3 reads CASSLRTGANSPLHF. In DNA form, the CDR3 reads TGTGCCAGCAGCTTAAGGACAGGGGCGAATTCACCCCTCCACTTT.

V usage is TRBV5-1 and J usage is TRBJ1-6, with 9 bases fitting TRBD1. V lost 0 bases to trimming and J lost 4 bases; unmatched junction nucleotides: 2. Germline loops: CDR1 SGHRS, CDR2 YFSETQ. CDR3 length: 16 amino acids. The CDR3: CASSLGGTGYNSPLHF. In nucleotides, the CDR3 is TGCGCCAGCAGCTTGGGGGGGACAGGGTATAATTCACCCCTCCACTTT. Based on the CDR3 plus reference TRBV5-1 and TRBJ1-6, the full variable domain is KAGVTQTPRYLIKTRGQQVTLSCSPISGHRSVSWYQQTPGQGLQFLFEYFSETQRNKGNFPGRFSGRQFSNSRSEMNVSTLELGDSALYLCASSLGGTGYNSPLHFGNGTRLTVT.

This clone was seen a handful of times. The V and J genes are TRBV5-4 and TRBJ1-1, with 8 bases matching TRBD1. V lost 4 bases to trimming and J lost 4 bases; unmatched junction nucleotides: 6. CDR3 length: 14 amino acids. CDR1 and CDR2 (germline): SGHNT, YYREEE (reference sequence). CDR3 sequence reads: CASSPTGGSTEAFF. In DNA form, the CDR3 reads TGTGCCAGCAGCCCAACAGGGGGTTCCACTGAAGCTTTCTTT.

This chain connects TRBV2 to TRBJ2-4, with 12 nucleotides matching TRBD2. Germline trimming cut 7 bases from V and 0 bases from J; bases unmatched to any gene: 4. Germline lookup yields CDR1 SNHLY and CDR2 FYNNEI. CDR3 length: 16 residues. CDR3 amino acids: CASTLAGGGAKNIQYF. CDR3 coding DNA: TGTGCCAGCACACTAGCGGGGGGCGGAGCCAAAAACATTCAGTACTTC.

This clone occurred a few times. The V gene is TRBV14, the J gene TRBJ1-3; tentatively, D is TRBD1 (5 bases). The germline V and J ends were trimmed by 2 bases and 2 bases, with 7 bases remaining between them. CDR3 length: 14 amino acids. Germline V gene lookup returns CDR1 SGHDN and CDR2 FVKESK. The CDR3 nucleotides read TGTGCCAGCAGCCAACAGGGAACTGGAAACACCATATATTTT. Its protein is CASSQQGTGNTIYF.

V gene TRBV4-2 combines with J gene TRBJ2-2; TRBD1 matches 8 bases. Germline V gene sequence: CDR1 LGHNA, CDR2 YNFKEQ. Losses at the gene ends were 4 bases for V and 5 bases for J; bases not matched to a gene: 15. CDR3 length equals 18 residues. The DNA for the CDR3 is TGTGCCAGCAGCCGCTTAGGACAGGGCCCGTCGGGTACCGGGGAGCTGTTTTTT. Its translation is CASSRLGQGPSGTGELFF.

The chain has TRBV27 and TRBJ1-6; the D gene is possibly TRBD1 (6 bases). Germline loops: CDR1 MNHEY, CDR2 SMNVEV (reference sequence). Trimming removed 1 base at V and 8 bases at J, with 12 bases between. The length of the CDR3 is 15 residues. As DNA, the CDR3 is TGTGCCAGCAGTTTATATCAGGGGCAAGATTCACCCCTCCACTTT. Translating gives CASSLYQGQDSPLHF.

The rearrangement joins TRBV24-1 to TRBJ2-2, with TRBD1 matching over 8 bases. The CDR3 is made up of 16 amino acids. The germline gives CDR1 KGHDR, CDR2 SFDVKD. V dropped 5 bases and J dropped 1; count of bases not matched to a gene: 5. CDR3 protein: CATSVTGVLNTGELFF. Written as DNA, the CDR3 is TGTGCCACCAGTGTGACAGGGGTACTGAACACCGGGGAGCTGTTTTTT.

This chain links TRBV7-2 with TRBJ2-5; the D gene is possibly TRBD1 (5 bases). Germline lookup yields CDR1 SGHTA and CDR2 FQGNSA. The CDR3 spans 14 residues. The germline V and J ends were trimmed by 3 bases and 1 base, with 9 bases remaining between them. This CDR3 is CASSFFRGQETQYF. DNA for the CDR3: TGTGCCAGCAGCTTCTTTAGGGGCCAAGAGACCCAGTACTTC.

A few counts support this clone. The CDR3 DNA reads TGTGCCAGCAGTGACCCCGGCGGCCTTACGCAGTATTTT. Its protein is CASSDPGGLTQYF. The chain couples TRBV2 to TRBJ2-3; D unclear. CDR3 length: 13 amino acids. The V and J ends lost 3 bases and 8 bases respectively, with 12 bases between them. Germline V gene data show CDR1 as SNHLY and CDR2 as FYNNEI.

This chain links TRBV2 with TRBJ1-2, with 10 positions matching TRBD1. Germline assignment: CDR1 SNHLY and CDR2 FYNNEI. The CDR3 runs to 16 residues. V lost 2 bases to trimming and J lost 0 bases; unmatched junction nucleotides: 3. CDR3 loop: CASSEQGQGSNYGYTF. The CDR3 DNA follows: TGTGCCAGCAGTGAACAGGGACAGGGGTCTAACTATGGCTACACCTTC.

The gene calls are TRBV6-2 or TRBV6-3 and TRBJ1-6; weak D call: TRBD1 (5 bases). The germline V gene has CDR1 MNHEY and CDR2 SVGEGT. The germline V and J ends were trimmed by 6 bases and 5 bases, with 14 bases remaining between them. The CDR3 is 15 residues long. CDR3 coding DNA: TGTGCCAGCAGACCTGACAGCCGTCATAATTCACCCCTCCACTTT. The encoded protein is CASRPDSRHNSPLHF.

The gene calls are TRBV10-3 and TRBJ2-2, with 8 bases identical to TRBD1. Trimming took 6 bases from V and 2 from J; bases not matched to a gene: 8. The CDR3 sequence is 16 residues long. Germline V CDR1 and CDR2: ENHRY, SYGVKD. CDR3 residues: CAIRPDGTGNTGELFF. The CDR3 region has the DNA TGTGCCATCAGGCCCGACGGGACAGGCAACACCGGGGAGCTGTTTTTT.

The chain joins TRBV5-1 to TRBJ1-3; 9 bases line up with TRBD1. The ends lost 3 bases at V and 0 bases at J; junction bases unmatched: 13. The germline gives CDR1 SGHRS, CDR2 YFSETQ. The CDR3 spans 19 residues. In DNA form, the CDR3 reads TGCGCCAGCAGCTCAACACAGGGGGCAACCTTCTTCTCTGGAAACACCATATATTTT. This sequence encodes CASSSTQGATFFSGNTIYF.

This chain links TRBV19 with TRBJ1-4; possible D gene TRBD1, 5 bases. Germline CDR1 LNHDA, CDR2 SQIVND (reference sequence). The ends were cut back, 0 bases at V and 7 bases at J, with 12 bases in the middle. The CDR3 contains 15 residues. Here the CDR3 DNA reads TGTGCCAGTAGTATAGATCAGGGTTTACGTGAAAAACTGTTTTTT. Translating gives CASSIDQGLREKLFF.